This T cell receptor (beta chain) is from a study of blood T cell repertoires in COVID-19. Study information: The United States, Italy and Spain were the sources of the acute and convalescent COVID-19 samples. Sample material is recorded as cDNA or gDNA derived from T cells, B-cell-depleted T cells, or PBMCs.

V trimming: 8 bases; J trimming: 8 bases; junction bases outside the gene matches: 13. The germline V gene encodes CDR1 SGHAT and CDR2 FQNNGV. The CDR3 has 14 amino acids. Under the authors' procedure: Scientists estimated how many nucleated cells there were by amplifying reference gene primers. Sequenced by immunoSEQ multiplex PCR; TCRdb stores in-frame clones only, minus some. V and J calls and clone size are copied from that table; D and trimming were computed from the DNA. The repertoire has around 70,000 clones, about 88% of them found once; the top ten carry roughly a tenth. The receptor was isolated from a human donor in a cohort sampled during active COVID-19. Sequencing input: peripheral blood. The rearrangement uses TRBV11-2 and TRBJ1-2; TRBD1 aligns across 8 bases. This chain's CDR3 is CASEGAGGLQGYTF. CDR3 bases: TGTGCCAGCGAGGGTGCAGGGGGCCTCCAAGGCTACACCTTC.